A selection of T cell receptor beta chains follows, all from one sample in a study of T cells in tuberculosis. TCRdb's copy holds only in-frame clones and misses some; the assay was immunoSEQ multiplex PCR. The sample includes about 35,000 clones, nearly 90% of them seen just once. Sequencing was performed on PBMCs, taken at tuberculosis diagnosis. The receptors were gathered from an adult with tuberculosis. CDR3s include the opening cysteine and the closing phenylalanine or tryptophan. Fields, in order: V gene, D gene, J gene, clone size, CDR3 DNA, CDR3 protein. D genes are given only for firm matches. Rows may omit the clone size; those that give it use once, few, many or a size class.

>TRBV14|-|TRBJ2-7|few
TGTGCCAGCAGCCAAGTTTCAGGTGGTCCCTACGAGCAGTACTTC
CASSQVSGGPYEQYF
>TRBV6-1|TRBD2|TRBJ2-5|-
TGTGCCAGCAAACCAGCGGGGATACAAGAGACCCAGTACTTC
CASKPAGIQETQYF
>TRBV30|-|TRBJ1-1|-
TGTGCCTGGAGTGGCAGGCTAAACACTGAAGCTTTCTTT
CAWSGRLNTEAFF
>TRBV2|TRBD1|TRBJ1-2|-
TGTGCCAGCAGAGGTCCGGGACAGGGTGGTTACACCTTC
CASRGPGQGGYTF
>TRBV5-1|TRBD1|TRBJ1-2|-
TGCGCCAGCAGCTCGACAGGGTTGTACGGCTACACCTTC
CASSSTGLYGYTF
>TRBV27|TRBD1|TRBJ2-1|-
TGTGCCAGCAGCTCGGACAGGGTTTACAATGAGCAGTTCTTC
CASSSDRVYNEQFF
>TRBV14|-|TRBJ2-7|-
TGTGCCAGCAGCCACGGTTGGGAGCAGTACTTC
CASSHGWEQYF
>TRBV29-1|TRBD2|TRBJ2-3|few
TGCAGCGTTGAAGATCTGCTAGCGGGGTACACAGATACGCAGTATTTT
CSVEDLLAGYTDTQYF
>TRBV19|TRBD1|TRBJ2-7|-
TGTGCCAGTAGTACGATGGACAGGGAGGTCTACGAGCAGTACTTC
CASSTMDREVYEQYF
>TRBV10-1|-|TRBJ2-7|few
TGCGCCAGCAGTGAGGGCCCAGAGCAGTACTTC
CASSEGPEQYF
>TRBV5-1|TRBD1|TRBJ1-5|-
TGCGCCAGCAGCTTTGGGGCAGGGGGCAGCCAGCCCCAGCATTTT
CASSFGAGGSQPQHF
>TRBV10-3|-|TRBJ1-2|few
TGTGCCATCTCGGGCAGGGACTATGGCTACACCTTC
CAISGRDYGYTF
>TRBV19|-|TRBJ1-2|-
TGTGCCAGTAGTCGGGAAAGGGTTTATGGCTACACCTTC
CASSRERVYGYTF
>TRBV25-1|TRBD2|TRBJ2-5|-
TGTGCCAGCAGTGAATCAAGGACTAGCGGGGGGGCGAAAGAGACCCAGTACTTC
CASSESRTSGGAKETQYF
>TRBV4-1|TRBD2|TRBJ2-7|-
TGCGCCAGCAGCCAAGATGCGGGAGCGACCCGCTCCTACGAGCAGTACTTC
CASSQDAGATRSYEQYF
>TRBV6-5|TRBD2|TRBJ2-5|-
TGTGCCAGCAGCCGTACGACCGGGAGGTTAGAGACCCAGTACTTC
CASSRTTGRLETQYF
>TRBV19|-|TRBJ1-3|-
TGTGCCAGTAGTATTCGGGGATCTGGAAACACCATATATTTT
CASSIRGSGNTIYF
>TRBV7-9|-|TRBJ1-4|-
TGTGCCAGCAGCCCGAGAACTAATGAAAAACTGTTTTTT
CASSPRTNEKLFF
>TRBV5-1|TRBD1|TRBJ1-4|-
TGCGCCAGCAGACCCGGGACAGGGAATGAAAAACTGTTTTTT
CASRPGTGNEKLFF
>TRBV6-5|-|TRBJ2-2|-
TGTGCCAGCAGCCGGAACACCGGGGAGCTGTTTTTT
CASSRNTGELFF
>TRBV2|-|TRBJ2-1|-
TGTGCCAGCAGTGAAGGTCTTCTCAATGAGCAGTTCTTC
CASSEGLLNEQFF
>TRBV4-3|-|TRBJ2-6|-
TGCGCCAGCAGCCCAAAGGGGGACTCTGGGGCCAACGTCCTGACTTTC
CASSPKGDSGANVLTF
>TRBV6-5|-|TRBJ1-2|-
TGTGCCAGCAGCCCCGAGGGGGAACCCTATGGCTACACCTTC
CASSPEGEPYGYTF
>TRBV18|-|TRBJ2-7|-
TGTGCCAGCTCACCACCGCGGGGAAGGTTGGGCTACGAGCAGTACTTC
CASSPPRGRLGYEQYF
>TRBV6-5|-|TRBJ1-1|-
TGTGCCAGCAGCAGATACAAGAACACTGAAGCTTTCTTT
CASSRYKNTEAFF
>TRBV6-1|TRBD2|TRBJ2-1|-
TGTGCCAGCAGTGAACCAGCGGGAGGGGGCAATGAGCAGTTCTTC
CASSEPAGGGNEQFF
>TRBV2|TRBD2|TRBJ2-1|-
TGTGCCAGCAGTATGGGGGGGGAGCAGTTCTTC
CASSMGGEQFF
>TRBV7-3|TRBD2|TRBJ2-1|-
TGTGCCAGCAGCCCCTTACTAGCGGCAAAGGGTGAGCAGTTCTTC
CASSPLLAAKGEQFF
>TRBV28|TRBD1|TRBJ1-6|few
TGTGCCAGCAGTCCGGTCACCTCCGGGACAGGGGCCTATAATTCACCCCTCCACTTT
CASSPVTSGTGAYNSPLHF
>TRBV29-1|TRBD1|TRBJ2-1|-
TGCAGCTCTCTAAAGGGGGCTTGGAATGAGCAGTTCTTC
CSSLKGAWNEQFF
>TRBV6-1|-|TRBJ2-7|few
TGTGCCAGCAGTGACCGGGACTCAAGGAACTACGAGCAGTACTTC
CASSDRDSRNYEQYF
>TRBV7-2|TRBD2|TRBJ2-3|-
TGTGCCAGCAGCCCCTCGGGACTAGCGGGGGGGAACTCAGATACGCAGTATTTT
CASSPSGLAGGNSDTQYF
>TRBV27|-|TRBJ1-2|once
TGTGCCAGCAGAACAGGGCCCTCTTTCCGGAGCGTCTACACCTTC
CASRTGPSFRSVYTF
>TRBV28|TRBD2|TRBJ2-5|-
TGTGCCAGCAGCCCTCAAGCGGGAGTGGTGGAGACCCAGTACTTC
CASSPQAGVVETQYF
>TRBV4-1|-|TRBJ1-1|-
TGCGCCAGCAGCCAAGGGGCAGCTCGAGTTGGCACTGAAGCTTTCTTT
CASSQGAARVGTEAFF
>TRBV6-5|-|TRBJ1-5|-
TGTGCCAGCAGTTTGGGCAGGGGTCAGCCCCAGCATTTT
CASSLGRGQPQHF
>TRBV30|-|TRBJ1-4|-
TGTGCCTGGACTACAGGGGAAAAACTGTTTTTT
CAWTTGEKLFF
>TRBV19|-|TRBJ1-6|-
TGTGCCAGTAGCAAAACAGGTCGGATAACAACCTTCAATTCACCCCTCCACTTT
CASSKTGRITTFNSPLHF
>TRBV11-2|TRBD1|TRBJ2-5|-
TGTGCCAGCAGCTCCGGGACAGGGTACGAGACCCAGTACTTC
CASSSGTGYETQYF
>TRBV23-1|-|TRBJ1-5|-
TGCGCCAGCAGCCATTTGCAGGATCAGCCCCAGCATTTT
CASSHLQDQPQHF
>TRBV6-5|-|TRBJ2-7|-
TGTGCCAGCAGTTACTTTCCAGGGGCGACCTTGGGGGAGTACTTC
CASSYFPGATLGEYF
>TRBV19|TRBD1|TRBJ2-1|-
TGTGCCAGTAGTATCGGCCTGACAGGGGGTCGGAACAATGAGCAGTTCTTC
CASSIGLTGGRNNEQFF
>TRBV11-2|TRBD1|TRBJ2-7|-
TGTGCCAGCAGCTTTTCCTCGGGACAGGGGTTCGAGCAGTACTTC
CASSFSSGQGFEQYF
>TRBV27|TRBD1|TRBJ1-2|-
TGTGCCAGCAGTCCCCAGGGCGGGACAGCTTCCCTCTATGGCTACACCTTC
CASSPQGGTASLYGYTF
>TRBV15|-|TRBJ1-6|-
TGTGCCACCAGCAGAGGACGGGGAGAGAATTCACCCCTCCACTTT
CATSRGRGENSPLHF
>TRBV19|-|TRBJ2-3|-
TGTGCCAGTAGATCAGGAGGGTCCGGGGATACGCAGTATTTT
CASRSGGSGDTQYF
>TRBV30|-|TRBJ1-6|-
TGTGCCTGGAGCGGAAAGGACTTAAAGAATTCACCCCTCCACTTT
CAWSGKDLKNSPLHF
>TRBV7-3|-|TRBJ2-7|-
TGTGCCAGCAGCCCAGGCCCAAATCAAGGGGCCTACGAGCAGTACTTC
CASSPGPNQGAYEQYF
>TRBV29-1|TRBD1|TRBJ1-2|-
TGCAGCGTTGGGGGTCGGACAGGCGACTATGGCTACACCTTC
CSVGGRTGDYGYTF
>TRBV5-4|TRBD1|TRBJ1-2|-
TGTGCCAGCAGCTCACAGGGGGCTGGGGACTATGGCTACACCTTC
CASSSQGAGDYGYTF
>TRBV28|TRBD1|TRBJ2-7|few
TGTGCCAGCAGGAGACAGGGGGGTATATACGAGCAGTACTTC
CASRRQGGIYEQYF
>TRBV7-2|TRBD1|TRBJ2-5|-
TGTGCCAGCAGCTTAACGACAGGGCGGGAGACCCAGTACTTC
CASSLTTGRETQYF